Shown below are 28 T cell receptor beta chains from a single sample sequenced in a study of blood T cell repertoires in COVID-19. Generated by immunoSEQ multiplex PCR, the TCRdb table keeps only in-frame clones and is missing some. The sample includes roughly 100,000 clones, roughly 90% of them seen just once. Sequencing was done on a sample of peripheral blood. Receptors originate from a woman in her fifties or sixties with COVID-19, enrolled during active disease.

The chain links TRBV30 to TRBJ1-2; 9 bases are shared with TRBD1. Germline CDR1 is GTSNPN and CDR2 is SVGIG (reference sequence). This CDR3 region has 17 residues. V shed 4 bases and J 5 bases; nucleotides not matched to a gene: 17. CDR3 region: CAWTKDFGQGLRYGYTF. CDR3 nucleotide sequence: TGTGCCTGGACAAAAGACTTTGGACAGGGGCTGAGGTATGGCTACACCTTC. Combining the CDR3 with reference TRBV30 and TRBJ1-2 gives the whole variable domain SQTIHQWPATLVQPVGSPLSLECTVEGTSNPNLYWYRQAAGRGLQLLFYSVGIGQISSEVPQNLSASRPQDRQFILSSKKLLLSDSGFYLCAWTKDFGQGLRYGYTFGSGTRLTVV.

V gene TRBV27 combines with J gene TRBJ1-1; D is unclear. This CDR3 has 15 residues. V was clipped by 2 bases and J by 1 base, with 11 bases between them. Germline assignment: CDR1 MNHEY and CDR2 SMNVEV (reference sequence). CDR3 in amino acids: CASSLISGRNTEAFF. As DNA, the CDR3 is TGTGCCAGCAGTTTAATTTCGGGGAGGAACACTGAAGCTTTCTTT.

The chain carries TRBV12-5 and TRBJ2-7; possibly TRBD1 for D (6 bases). The germline gives CDR1 LGHNT, CDR2 FRNRAP. CDR3 length: 14 residues. Trimming cost V 4 bases and J 0 bases, with 10 bases left between them. The CDR3 region has the DNA TGTGCTAGTGGTTCCGGGGACAACTCCTACGAGCAGTACTTC. It is translated as CASGSGDNSYEQYF.

The chain combines TRBV5-4 with TRBJ2-3; 12 positions match TRBD2. This CDR3 is built from 16 residues. Germline assignment: CDR1 SGHNT and CDR2 YYREEE (reference sequence). The V gene end was trimmed by 5 bases and the J gene end by 4 bases; junction bases not matched to a gene: 8. DNA for the CDR3: TGTGCCAGCAGACCCGGGACTAGCGGGCCGTCAGATACGCAGTATTTT. Translation gives CASRPGTSGPSDTQYF.

The chain links TRBV12-3 or TRBV12-4 to TRBJ2-2; possible D gene TRBD1, 6 bases. Trimming cost V 6 bases and J 5 bases, with 10 bases left between them. This CDR3 has 13 amino acids. The CDR3 nucleotides are TGTGCCAGCAGCTACAGGGATACCGGGGAGCTGTTTTTT. Residues: CASSYRDTGELFF.

The J gene is TRBJ1-1, the V gene TRBV3-1 (or the pseudogene TRBV3-2); tentatively, D is TRBD1 (5 bases). Looked up from germline, CDR1 is LGHDT and CDR2 is YNNKEL (reference sequence). CDR3 length equals 16 residues. Trimming took 4 bases from V and 4 from J, leaving 19 bases between them. The chain's CDR3 is CASSPQSRAWVTEAFF. The CDR3, as DNA: TGTGCCAGCAGCCCCCAATCCAGGGCCTGGGTCACTGAAGCTTTCTTT.

The chain combines TRBV6-6 with TRBJ2-2; tentatively, D is TRBD1 (6 bases). CDR1 and CDR2 (germline): MNHNY, SVGAGI (reference sequence). The V end lost 5 bases, the J end lost 5 bases, and 15 bases lay between the germline ends. The CDR3 covers 15 residues. The CDR3 region has the DNA TGTGCCAGCAGTCCCCGGACAGTGGGGACCGGGGAGCTGTTTTTT. Translating it yields CASSPRTVGTGELFF.

The chain recombines TRBV6-5 with TRBJ1-6, with 8 positions matching TRBD1. The CDR3 has 15 amino acids. Germline V gene lookup returns CDR1 MNHEY and CDR2 SVGAGI. V dropped 6 bases and J dropped 10; count of bases not matched to a gene: 11. This CDR3 is CASSLTQGAQSPLHF. CDR3 bases: TGTGCCAGCAGCCTAACTCAGGGGGCACAGTCACCCCTCCACTTT.

V is TRBV27 and J is TRBJ1-2; D not resolved. Trimming left V 6 bases short and J 8 bases short, with 19 bases between. The germline V gene has CDR1 MNHEY and CDR2 SMNVEV (reference sequence). CDR3 length: 14 amino acids. The CDR3 here is CASSLGLGSRGYTF. The CDR3 coding sequence is TGTGCCAGCAGCTTAGGACTAGGGAGTCGCGGCTACACCTTC.

Here the CDR3 reads CASTSGRYEQYV. DNA for the CDR3: TGTGCCAGCACCTCTGGGAGGTACGAGCAGTACGTC. The chain employs TRBV12-1 and TRBJ2-7; no DNA check was done on the table's D call, TRBD2. TRBV12-1 corresponds to a pseudogene. This CDR3 spans 12 amino acids.

V usage is TRBV18 and J usage is TRBJ1-4; no firm D call. Trimming took 1 base from V and 0 from J, leaving 9 bases between them. Germline CDR1 is KGHSH and CDR2 is LQKENI. This CDR3 has 16 residues. The chain's CDR3 is CASSPLTGTTNEKLFF. CDR3 nucleotide sequence: TGTGCCAGCTCACCACTGACGGGTACAACTAATGAAAAACTGTTTTTT.

The chain joins TRBV5-4 to TRBJ2-7; D might be TRBD2 (5 bases). Looked up from germline, CDR1 is SGHNT and CDR2 is YYREEE (reference sequence). The CDR3 runs to 17 residues. Trimming cost V 4 bases and J 4 bases, with 24 bases left between them. The CDR3 spells CASSPRGSALLPYEQYV. In DNA form, the CDR3 reads TGTGCCAGCAGCCCTCGGGGTAGCGCCCTCCTACCTTACGAGCAGTACGTC.

This chain links TRBV20-1 with TRBJ2-5; D ambiguous. V was cut by 6 bases and J by 5 bases, with 7 bases left in between. Germline-derived CDR1 and CDR2 are DFQATT and SNEGSKA (reference sequence). The CDR3 sequence is 10 residues long. CDR3 nucleotide sequence: TGCAGTGCCGTCCGGGAGACCCAGTACTTC. Encoded protein: CSAVRETQYF.

This chain connects TRBV19 to TRBJ1-1, with a weak D call TRBD1 (6 bases). Germline V gives CDR1 LNHDA, CDR2 SQIVND (reference sequence). V was clipped by 6 bases and J by 1 base, with 12 bases between them. The CDR3 spans 14 residues. CDR3 amino acids: CASRAGQKNTEAFF. The CDR3, as DNA: TGTGCCAGTAGAGCTGGACAGAAGAACACTGAAGCTTTCTTT.

The CDR3 loop reads CASSRGGLSNEQFF. DNA of the CDR3: TGTGCCAGCAGCCGAGGGGGGCTAAGCAATGAGCAGTTCTTC. This rearrangement joins TRBV7-8 to TRBJ2-1, with D perhaps TRBD1 or TRBD2 (6 bases each). Germline lookup yields CDR1 SGHVS and CDR2 FQNEAQ. Trimming shortened V by 5 bases and J by 6 bases, and 14 bases separated the two germline ends. There are 14 residues in the CDR3.

This clone was counted between two and nine times. J is TRBJ1-3 and V is TRBV2; 8 positions agree with TRBD1. Per germline, CDR1 SNHLY and CDR2 FYNNEI. CDR3 length: 16 residues. Trimming took 1 base from V and 4 from J; bases not matched to a gene: 6. The CDR3 region has the DNA TGTGCCAGCAGTGAAGTTACAGGGGGACGCGGAAACACCATATATTTT. It is translated as CASSEVTGGRGNTIYF.

This chain connects TRBV11-2 to TRBJ2-5, with 9 bases identical to TRBD1. Germline lookup yields CDR1 SGHAT and CDR2 FQNNGV. After removal of 4 bases from V and 5 bases from J, the junction contained 5 bases not matched to a gene. The CDR3 extends over 14 amino acids. The CDR3 coding sequence is TGTGCCAGCAGCTCCGGGACAGGGAGGGAGACCCAGTACTTC. It specifies CASSSGTGRETQYF. Full variable domain (missing parts from reference TRBV11-2 and TRBJ2-5): EAGVAQSPRYKIIEKRQSVAFWCNPISGHATLYWYQQILGQGPKLLIQFQNNGVVDDSQLPKDRFSAERLKGVDSTLKIQPAKLEDSAVYLCASSSGTGRETQYFGPGTRLLVL.

The J gene is TRBJ1-1, the V gene TRBV5-1, with D unresolved. V lost 1 base and J lost 3, with 7 bases in between. The CDR3 has 13 amino acids. Germline V lookup: CDR1 SGHRS, CDR2 YFSETQ. The CDR3 nucleotides are TGCGCCAGCAGCTTGATAGAAGACACTGAAGCTTTCTTT. Its protein is CASSLIEDTEAFF.

The V and J genes are TRBV14 and TRBJ2-2, with 7 bases fitting TRBD1. V was clipped by 3 bases and J by 4 bases; unmatched bases: 8. The CDR3 extends over 16 amino acids. CDR1 SGHDN and CDR2 FVKESK come from the germline V gene. The CDR3 coding sequence is TGTGCCAGCAGCCAGAACAGGGGAGTCGGCACCGGGGAGCTGTTTTTT. This gives the protein CASSQNRGVGTGELFF.

The V and J genes are TRBV20-1 and TRBJ1-2; 9 nucleotides match TRBD1. Per germline, CDR1 DFQATT and CDR2 SNEGSKA (reference sequence). This CDR3 has 11 amino acids. CDR3 loop: CRPDRGNGYTF. DNA for the CDR3: TGCAGACCAGACAGGGGGAATGGCTACACCTTC.

The chain uses TRBV6-1 and TRBJ1-3; D unclear. The germline V gene has CDR1 MNHNS and CDR2 SASEGT. Trimming left V 2 bases short and J 0 bases short, with 8 bases between. This CDR3 is built from 15 residues. As DNA, the CDR3 is TGTGCCAGCAGTGAACCGTTCAGCTCTGGAAACACCATATATTTT. It codes for CASSEPFSSGNTIYF.

The chain is built from TRBV10-1 and TRBJ2-7, with a tentative D call TRBD2 (6 bases). V was clipped by 8 bases and J by 1 base, with 9 bases between them. The CDR3 is 12 residues long. Germline lookup yields CDR1 WNHNN and CDR2 SYGVQD (reference sequence). The CDR3 sequence: CASGGSSYEQYF. The CDR3 coding sequence is TGCGCCAGCGGGGGGTCTTCCTACGAGCAGTACTTC.

The CDR3 reads CAISESLGGDYGYTF. In DNA form, the CDR3 reads TGTGCCATCAGTGAGTCCCTTGGGGGGGACTATGGCTACACCTTC. The rearrangement joins TRBV10-3 to TRBJ1-2; D perhaps matches TRBD1 (5 bases). Germline-derived CDR1 and CDR2 are ENHRY and SYGVKD. The ends were cut back, 0 bases at V and 3 bases at J, with 11 bases in the middle. CDR3 size: 15 residues.

V and J are TRBV5-1 and TRBJ2-5; 13 nucleotides align to TRBD2. Germline V gene lookup returns CDR1 SGHRS and CDR2 YFSETQ. The CDR3 spans 16 residues. The V segment lost 3 bases and the J segment 6 bases; nucleotides outside the gene matches: 8. This chain's CDR3 is CASSSSGTSGVKTQYF. CDR3 sequence (DNA): TGCGCCAGCAGCTCCTCCGGGACTAGCGGGGTTAAGACCCAGTACTTC.

The chain employs TRBV19 and TRBJ1-5; TRBD1 matches 7 bases. Losses at the gene ends were 3 bases for V and 1 base for J; bases not matched to a gene: 9. CDR1 is LNHDA and CDR2 is SQIVND in the germline V gene (reference sequence). The CDR3 is 17 amino acids. This chain's CDR3 is CASSMFRGMGSNQPQHF. CDR3 bases: TGTGCCAGTAGTATGTTCAGGGGGATGGGGAGCAATCAGCCCCAGCATTTT. The complete variable domain, with remaining parts taken from reference TRBV19 and TRBJ1-5, reads DGGITQSPKYLFRKEGQNVTLSCEQNLNHDAMYWYRQDPGQGLRLIYYSQIVNDFQKGDIAEGYSVSREKKESFPLTVTSAQKNPTAFYLCASSMFRGMGSNQPQHFGDGTRLSIL.

In this sample, this clone turned up once. V gene TRBV10-3 combines with J gene TRBJ2-7; 11 positions agree with TRBD1. This CDR3 region has 14 residues. CDR1 and CDR2 from the germline V gene are ENHRY and SYGVKD. The J segment lost 2 bases and the V segment lost 6 bases, leaving 3 bases of the junction unmatched. The DNA of the CDR3 is TGTGCCATCAGCAAGGACAGGGGGCCCTACGAGCAGTACTTC. Translation: CAISKDRGPYEQYF.

The V gene is TRBV11-2, the J gene TRBJ2-1; 9 bases agree with TRBD1. Germline values: CDR1 SGHAT, CDR2 FQNNGV. The CDR3 length is 14 residues. The J segment lost 5 bases and the V segment lost 4 bases, leaving 3 bases of the junction unmatched. For the CDR3, the DNA is TGTGCCAGCAGCTCCGGGACAGGGCACAATGAGCAGTTCTTC. Its protein is CASSSGTGHNEQFF. The entire variable domain, with the rest obtained from reference TRBV11-2 and TRBJ2-1, is as follows: EAGVAQSPRYKIIEKRQSVAFWCNPISGHATLYWYQQILGQGPKLLIQFQNNGVVDDSQLPKDRFSAERLKGVDSTLKIQPAKLEDSAVYLCASSSGTGHNEQFFGPGTRLTVL.

The chain is built from TRBV5-4 and TRBJ1-2, with 10 positions matching TRBD1. V dropped 4 bases and J dropped 6; count of bases not matched to a gene: 6. The CDR3 has 14 residues. Per germline, CDR1 SGHNT and CDR2 YYREEE (reference sequence). CDR3 protein: CASSNRDRGNGYTF. The CDR3 DNA is TGTGCCAGCAGCAACCGGGACAGGGGAAATGGCTACACCTTC.